This T cell receptor beta chain was documented in a study of cytotoxic CD8 clonotypes in ibrutinib-treated CLL. The repertoire was sequenced with immunoSEQ multiplex PCR; TCRdb's copy has only in-frame clones and lacks some. The sample records under 200,000 clones, approximately 77% being singletons. There are a few counts of this clone. The germline V gene has CDR1 SGHVS and CDR2 FQNEAQ. The CDR3 is made up of 16 amino acids. V lost 1 base to trimming and J lost 1 base, with 11 bases between them. The TCR sequence derives from a human donor with chronic lymphocytic leukemia. The starting material was PBMCs, obtained after 12 months of ibrutinib treatment. The chain is built from TRBV7-8 and TRBJ1-5, with D tentatively TRBD1 (5 bases). CDR3 in amino acids: CASSLVRGGSNQPQHF. CDR3 nucleotides: TGTGCCAGCAGCTTAGTAAGGGGCGGAAGCAATCAGCCCCAGCATTTT.